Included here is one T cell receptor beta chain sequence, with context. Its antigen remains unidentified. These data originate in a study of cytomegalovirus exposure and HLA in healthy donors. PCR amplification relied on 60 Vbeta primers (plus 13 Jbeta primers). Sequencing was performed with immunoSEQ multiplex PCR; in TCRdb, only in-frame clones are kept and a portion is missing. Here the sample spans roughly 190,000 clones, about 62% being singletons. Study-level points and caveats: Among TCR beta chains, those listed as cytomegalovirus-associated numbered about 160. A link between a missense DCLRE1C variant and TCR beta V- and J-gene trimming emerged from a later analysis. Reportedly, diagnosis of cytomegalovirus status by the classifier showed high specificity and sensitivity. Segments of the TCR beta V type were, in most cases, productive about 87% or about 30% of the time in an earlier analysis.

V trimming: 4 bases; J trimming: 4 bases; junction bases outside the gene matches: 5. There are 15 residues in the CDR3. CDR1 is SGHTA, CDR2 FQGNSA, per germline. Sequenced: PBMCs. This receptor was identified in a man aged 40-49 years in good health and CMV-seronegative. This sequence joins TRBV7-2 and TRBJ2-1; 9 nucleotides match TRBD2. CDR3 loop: CASSSLLAGYNEQFF. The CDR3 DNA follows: TGTGCCAGCAGCTCCCTGCTAGCGGGGTACAATGAGCAGTTCTTC.